The rows below give T cell receptor beta chains drawn from one sample of a study of OX40 agonist ivuxolimab in advanced cancers. TCRdb keeps only in-frame clones here, not all; method: immunoSEQ multiplex PCR. The sample consists of 85,000 to 95,000 clones, 80% to 90% of them appearing once. The sequencing used CD4+ or CD8+ T cells sorted from blood, collected in a trial of the OX40 agonist ivuxolimab. All receptors come from an adult with an advanced solid tumor such as melanoma, head and neck, liver or kidney cancer. Both conserved end residues are part of each CDR3. The D gene is left open where the match is weak. Clone size is shown for a subset of rows, as once, few, many or a class of expanded clone.

D gene	J gene	V gene	clone size	CDR3 DNA	CDR3 protein
-	TRBJ1-2	TRBV7-2	-	TGTGCCAGCAGCTTAGGGGGTCAAGGGGATGGCTACACCTTC	CASSLGGQGDGYTF
-	TRBJ1-1	TRBV28	-	TGTGCCAGCAGTTTCCAAAGAATTGAAGCTTTCTTT	CASSFQRIEAFF
-	TRBJ1-2	TRBV19	-	TGTGCCACCAAAAAGACAGCTAACTATGGCTACACCTTC	CATKKTANYGYTF
-	TRBJ2-1	TRBV12-5	-	TGTGCTAGTGGTTTCAAACAGGGTGGTTACAATGAGCAGTTCTTC	CASGFKQGGYNEQFF
TRBD2	TRBJ2-3	TRBV7-3	-	TGTGCCAGCAGCTTATCCCCCCGGGGACTAGACCCCTCCACAGATACGCAGTATTTT	CASSLSPRGLDPSTDTQYF
-	TRBJ1-5	TRBV5-6	-	TGTGCCAGCAGCTCGAAATCGGGGGTAGGGAGCAATCAGCCCCAGCATTTT	CASSSKSGVGSNQPQHF
TRBD2	TRBJ2-2	TRBV5-1	-	TGCGCCAGCAGCTGGACTAGCGAGCGGACCGGGGAGCTGTTTTTT	CASSWTSERTGELFF
TRBD2	TRBJ2-7	TRBV28	-	TGTCGCTCTAGCGGGAGGGCCTGGGGGGAGCAGTACTTC	CRSSGRAWGEQYF
-	TRBJ2-1	TRBV5-5	-	TGTGCCAGCAGCTCAGGGGGGAGAGGACCCTTCTTC	CASSSGGRGPFF
-	TRBJ1-6	TRBV27	-	TGTGCCAGCAGTTTAGGGGTCTCCTATAATTCACCCCCCCACTTT	CASSLGVSYNSPPHF
-	TRBJ1-3	TRBV7-3	-	TGTGCCAGCAGCTTATCAGGGAGTGATGCTGGAAACACCATATATTTT	CASSLSGSDAGNTIYF
-	TRBJ1-5	TRBV19	-	TGTGCCAGCACTAATTCCGGGGCAGGGGTTCGCAATCAGCCCCAGCATTTT	CASTNSGAGVRNQPQHF
TRBD1	TRBJ2-1	TRBV5-1	-	TGCGCCAGCAGCTCAGGGGGCAGGTACAATGAGCAGTTCTTC	CASSSGGRYNEQFF
-	TRBJ2-7	TRBV20-1	-	TGCAGTGCCAAGTGGGGGTACGAGCAGTACTTC	CSAKWGYEQYF
-	TRBJ2-1	TRBV19	-	TGTGCCAGTAGTATCGGCTTGATAGAAACAAATGAGCAGTTCTTC	CASSIGLIETNEQFF
-	TRBJ2-1	TRBV27	-	TGTGCCAGCAGTTTATCCTCTCAACCTTCCTACAATGAGCAGTTCTTC	CASSLSSQPSYNEQFF
-	TRBJ2-1	TRBV7-2	once	TGTGCCAGCAGCTTAGGGACAGTGGGGTACAATGAGCAGTTCTTC	CASSLGTVGYNEQFF
-	TRBJ1-1	TRBV5-4	-	TGTGCCAGCAGCCTTGGACTGTCACCTGAAGCTTTCTTT	CASSLGLSPEAFF
-	TRBJ1-5	TRBV7-2	-	TGTGCCAGCAGCCCGCTGGGTCAGCCCCAGCATTTT	CASSPLGQPQHF
-	TRBJ1-2	TRBV7-9	-	TGTGCCAGCAGCTTAGCGGGGGGAGGCGGCTACACCTTC	CASSLAGGGGYTF
TRBD2	TRBJ2-1	TRBV7-3	-	TGTGCCAGCAGCCCGGGAGGGCAGGGGAACAATGAGCAGTTCTTC	CASSPGGQGNNEQFF
TRBD1	TRBJ2-1	TRBV28	-	TGTGCCAGCATTCAGGGGGCCGAGGGCTACAATGAGCAGTTCTTC	CASIQGAEGYNEQFF
-	TRBJ1-2	TRBV6-6	-	TGTGCCAGCAGTTCCCCCGAAGGCTATGGCTACACCTTC	CASSSPEGYGYTF
TRBD1	TRBJ1-1	TRBV6-5	-	TGTGCCAGCAGTTACTCGTCAGGGGGCACTGAAGCTTTCTTT	CASSYSSGGTEAFF
-	TRBJ2-3	TRBV5-1	-	TGCGCCAGCAGTCCCGGGTCGCCGGGGACAGATACGCAGTATTTT	CASSPGSPGTDTQYF
-	TRBJ2-7	TRBV5-4	-	TGTGCCAGCAGCAGGGACACCTACTACGAGCAGTACTTC	CASSRDTYYEQYF
-	TRBJ2-7	TRBV18	many	TGTGCCAGCTCACTACAGGGAAGCTACGAGCAGTACTTC	CASSLQGSYEQYF
TRBD1	TRBJ2-5	TRBV6-1	few	TGTGCCAGCAGTGTACAGGGGGAAGAGACCCAGTACTTC	CASSVQGEETQYF
-	TRBJ2-3	TRBV7-6	-	TGTGCCAGCAGCACAATCGACAGGAGGAACACAGATACGCAGTATTTT	CASSTIDRRNTDTQYF
TRBD1	TRBJ1-4	TRBV7-8	-	TGTGCCAGCAGTCCCGGGACAGGACATGAAAAACTGTTTTTT	CASSPGTGHEKLFF
TRBD2	TRBJ2-3	TRBV7-3	-	TGTGCCAGCAGCTTAATAGGCGGGAGTGGAACAGATACGCAGTATTTT	CASSLIGGSGTDTQYF
TRBD1	TRBJ1-2	TRBV11-1	-	TGTGCCAGCAGCTTTAGGGGGCTGGAAGATGGCTACACCTTC	CASSFRGLEDGYTF
-	TRBJ1-1	TRBV7-6	-	TGTGCCAGCAGTCTTAGAGCCGGGACAAGCGTAATGAACACTGAAGCTTTCTTT	CASSLRAGTSVMNTEAFF
-	TRBJ1-4	TRBV7-2	-	TGTGCCAGCAGCTTCAGTACAACTAATGAAAAACTGTTTTTT	CASSFSTTNEKLFF
-	TRBJ2-7	TRBV5-1	-	TGCGCCAGCAGCTTGGATGAGTTCTACGAGCAGTACTTC	CASSLDEFYEQYF
-	TRBJ1-4	TRBV23-1	-	TGCGCCAGCAGTCACCCGTTCTTTAGAGAGGGGGGTAATGAAAAACTGTTTTTT	CASSHPFFREGGNEKLFF
-	TRBJ1-1	TRBV28	-	TGTGCCAGCAGTTTATCTTCGCGTATAGGGACATTCATGAACACTGAAGCTTTCTTT	CASSLSSRIGTFMNTEAFF
-	TRBJ1-3	TRBV7-2	-	TGTGCCAGCAGCTTAGCACAGACAGCGGCTGGAAACACCATATATTTT	CASSLAQTAAGNTIYF
-	TRBJ2-7	TRBV6-6	few	TGTGCCAGCAGATCCCTCGGGAGACCCTACGAGCAGTACTTC	CASRSLGRPYEQYF
-	TRBJ2-6	TRBV2	-	TGTGCCAGCGGAACCACTGGAACTGGGGCCAACGTCCTGACTTTC	CASGTTGTGANVLTF
-	TRBJ2-4	TRBV6-1	-	TGTGCCAGCAGTGAAGCGCTTGTAGGCGGGAAAAACATTCAGTACTTC	CASSEALVGGKNIQYF
TRBD1	TRBJ2-3	TRBV30	-	TGTGCCTGGAGAAGGGACAGAGTCACAGATACGCAGTATTTT	CAWRRDRVTDTQYF
-	TRBJ2-2	TRBV7-9	once	TGTGCCAGCAGCTTAATGGGGGGAGACCCCACCGGGGAGCTGTTTTTT	CASSLMGGDPTGELFF
-	TRBJ2-1	TRBV7-2	-	TGTGCCAGCAGCCCGGGTCTAGGGTGGGGATATGAGCAGTTCTTC	CASSPGLGWGYEQFF
-	TRBJ2-5	TRBV2	-	TGTGCCAGCAGTGATCAGGGGAGGGAAGAGACCCAGTACTTC	CASSDQGREETQYF
-	TRBJ2-7	TRBV14	-	TGTGCCAGCAGCCAAGGGATTGCAGGGTACGAGCAGTACTTC	CASSQGIAGYEQYF
-	TRBJ1-1	TRBV2	-	TGTGCCAGCAGTTCTACAGTGAACACTGAAGCTTTCTTT	CASSSTVNTEAFF
-	TRBJ1-5	TRBV10-2	-	TGCGCCAGCAGTGGAGGGACTGCTCAGCCCCAGCATTTT	CASSGGTAQPQHF
-	TRBJ2-7	TRBV28	-	TGTGCCAGCAGTTTTTTACAGAACTACGAGCAGTACTTC	CASSFLQNYEQYF